These 14 T cell receptor beta chains were sequenced from one sample in a study of shared clonotypes between healthy human individuals. Profiling relied on immunoSEQ multiplex PCR, and the TCRdb table lists in-frame clones only, not all of them. The sample carries 850,000 to 1,100,000 clones, approximately 75% recorded once. What was sequenced was memory CD4+ T cells from PBMCs. Subset noted: CD45RA-negative fraction. Every receptor here comes from a young man in good health. Some clones in this sample may be carry-over from other donors' samples.

Regarding this clone: A far larger clone is only one base removed, so a read error is likely. The genes are TRBV5-3 and TRBJ1-1; no clear D. TRBV5-3 belongs to the ORF category, with a function that is uncertain. This CDR3 has 12 amino acids. CDR3 sequence reads: CASSLRNTEAFF. DNA for the CDR3: TGTGCCAGCAGCTTGAGGAACACTGAAGCTTTCTTT.

The chain employs TRBV15 and TRBJ1-4, with 8 bases lining up with TRBD1. CDR1 and CDR2 from the germline V gene are LNHNV and YYDKDF (reference sequence). The V gene end was trimmed by 5 bases and the J gene end by 2 bases; junction bases not matched to a gene: 1. This CDR3 comprises 14 residues. The CDR3, as DNA: TGTGCCACCAGCGGACAGGGCACTAATGAAAAACTGTTTTTT. Its protein product is CATSGQGTNEKLFF.

The rearrangement links TRBV28 to TRBJ1-5, with a possible D match to TRBD1 (5 bases). The CDR3 is made up of 14 amino acids. Germline values: CDR1 MDHEN, CDR2 SYDVKM. V lost 4 bases and J 4 bases, leaving 11 bases between the germline ends. The CDR3 region is CASSWGAANQPQHF. The CDR3 nucleotides read TGTGCCAGCAGTTGGGGCGCGGCAAATCAGCCCCAGCATTTT.

The chain links TRBV5-6 to TRBJ1-2; 7 nucleotides align to TRBD1. V shed 0 bases and J 9 bases; nucleotides not matched to a gene: 8. CDR1 SGHDT and CDR2 YYEEEE come from the germline V gene. The CDR3 runs to 14 residues. CDR3 coding DNA: TGTGCCAGCAGCTTGGGCCAGGGGGGCAGACGCTACACCTTC. Protein sequence: CASSLGQGGRRYTF.

This clone occurred a few times. This rearrangement joins TRBV4-2 to TRBJ2-1, with TRBD2 identical over 7 bases. This CDR3 has 14 amino acids. Germline CDR1 and CDR2: LGHNA and YNFKEQ. V shed 0 bases, J shed 13 bases, and the junction held 9 bases outside the gene matches. Here the CDR3 DNA reads TGTGCCAGCAGCCAAGATTATCTCTCGGGACTACAGTTCTTC. Its translation is CASSQDYLSGLQFF.

V and J are TRBV6-1 and TRBJ1-2; 7 nucleotides line up with TRBD1. This CDR3 is built from 14 residues. Trimming cost V 10 bases and J 4 bases; bases outside gene matches: 12. CDR1 is MNHNS and CDR2 is SASEGT in the germline V gene. The DNA for the CDR3 is TGTGCCACCTATCGCTTACAGGGGACCTATGGCTACACCTTC. This gives the protein CATYRLQGTYGYTF.

The table lists this clone with a few counts. V usage is TRBV6-4 and J usage is TRBJ2-3; 14 nucleotides align to TRBD2. The trim removed 2 bases at V and 0 bases at J, leaving 1 base unmatched. The CDR3 runs 17 residues. CDR1 MRHNA and CDR2 SNTAGT come from the germline V gene. The CDR3 reads CASSDGTSGGSTDTQYF. For the CDR3, the DNA is TGTGCCAGCAGTGACGGGACTAGCGGGGGAAGCACAGATACGCAGTATTTT.

This clone appeared once. The gene calls are TRBV4-2 and TRBJ1-4, with D perhaps matching TRBD1 (5 bases). The germline V and J ends were trimmed by 2 bases and 8 bases, with 18 bases remaining between them. Germline CDR1 reads LGHNA; CDR2 reads YNFKEQ. The CDR3 length is 16 residues. In nucleotides, the CDR3 is TGTGCCAGCAGCCAAAAGAGTGGGGCAGGGCGGGAAAAACTGTTTTTT. Its protein product is CASSQKSGAGREKLFF.

The V gene is TRBV4-3, the J gene TRBJ1-5; TRBD1 is a possible D gene (5 bases). V was cut by 0 bases and J by 9 bases, with 21 bases left in between. CDR3 length: 17 residues. Germline CDR1 is LGHNA and CDR2 is YSLEER. The DNA of the CDR3 is TGCGCCAGCAGCCAAGATCGAGGGACTGCTTCGGGTGGGCCCCAGCATTTT. It is translated as CASSQDRGTASGGPQHF.

This clone was found a few times. V is TRBV27 and J is TRBJ2-1; 9 bases line up with TRBD2. The CDR3 is made up of 17 amino acids. Looked up from germline, CDR1 is MNHEY and CDR2 is SMNVEV (reference sequence). J lost 8 bases, V lost 6 bases, and 17 bases had no gene match. CDR3 residues: CASSPWFFAGGPDEQFF. The DNA for the CDR3 is TGTGCCAGCAGCCCGTGGTTTTTCGCGGGAGGGCCGGATGAGCAGTTCTTC.

In its sample, this clone was seen once. J is TRBJ1-1 and V is TRBV6-1; D gene unclear. V lost 4 bases, J lost 5 bases, and 14 bases lay in between. This CDR3 region has 14 residues. The V gene's germline CDR1 is MNHNS and CDR2 SASEGT. CDR3 nucleotide sequence: TGTGCCAGCAGTGGGACCCTCCGTGGGACTGAAGCTTTCTTT. Translated: CASSGTLRGTEAFF.

The chain has TRBV29-1 and TRBJ2-1; 10 bases are shared with TRBD2. The germline gives CDR1 SQVTM, CDR2 ANQGSEA. CDR3 size: 14 residues. J gave up 5 bases and V 4 bases, and 5 bases lay outside the gene matches. CDR3 region: CSVVGLAAHNEQFF. The DNA for the CDR3 is TGCAGCGTTGTCGGACTAGCGGCCCACAATGAGCAGTTCTTC.

V and J are TRBV19 and TRBJ1-5; D is undetermined. The CDR3 length is 13 residues. Germline values: CDR1 LNHDA, CDR2 SQIVND (reference sequence). Trimming cost V 5 bases and J 7 bases, with 12 bases left between them. This CDR3 is CASSQGGGQPQHF. The CDR3, as DNA: TGTGCCAGTAGTCAAGGAGGTGGACAGCCCCAGCATTTT.

DNA for the CDR3: TGTGCCAGCAGTTACAGGTTCACCGGGGAGCTGTTTTTT. Its protein product is CASSYRFTGELFF. The rearrangement joins TRBV28 to TRBJ2-2; possibly TRBD1 for D (5 bases). Germline CDR1 reads MDHEN; CDR2 reads SYDVKM. V lost 4 bases and J lost 4, with 7 bases in between. CDR3 length equals 13 residues.